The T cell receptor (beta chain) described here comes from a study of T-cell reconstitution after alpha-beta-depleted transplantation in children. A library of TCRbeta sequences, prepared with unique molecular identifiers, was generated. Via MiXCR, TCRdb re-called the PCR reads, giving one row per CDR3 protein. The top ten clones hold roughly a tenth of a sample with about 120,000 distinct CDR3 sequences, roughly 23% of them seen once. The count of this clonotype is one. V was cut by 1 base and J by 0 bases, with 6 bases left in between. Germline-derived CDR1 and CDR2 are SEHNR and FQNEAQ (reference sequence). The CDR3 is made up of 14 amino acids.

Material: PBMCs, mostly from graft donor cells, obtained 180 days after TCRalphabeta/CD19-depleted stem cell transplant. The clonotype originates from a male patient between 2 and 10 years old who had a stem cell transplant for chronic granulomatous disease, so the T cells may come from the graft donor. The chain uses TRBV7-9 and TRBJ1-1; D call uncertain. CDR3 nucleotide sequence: TGTGCCAGCAGCTTAGTCGGGATGAACACTGAAGCTTTCTTT. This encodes CASSLVGMNTEAFF.